The rows below give T cell receptor beta chains drawn from one sample of a study of patients and donors after allogeneic stem cell transplantation. One entry per CDR3 protein results from TCRdb running MiXCR on the RT-PCR reads. The table includes roughly 230,000 distinct CDR3 sequences, 14% detected once. Sequencing input: blood, either unsorted or a sorted T cell fraction (not recorded which). The receptors come from a human donor who was either an allogeneic HSCT recipient or a stem cell or donor lymphocyte infusion donor (not recorded which). It is not recorded whose cells these are; they may come from a transplant donor. Both conserved end residues are part of each CDR3. A D gene is named only where the DNA matches it firmly. Size is omitted from some rows. Given values are once, few, many or a class for expanded clones.

j_call	clone_size	d_call	v_call	cdr3_nt	cdr3_aa
TRBJ2-3	NA	NA	TRBV9	TGTGCCAGTCGCCCGACCGTGGGGGTAGTTTCAGATACGCAGTATTTT	CASRPTVGVVSDTQYF
TRBJ2-3	NA	NA	TRBV3-1	TGTGCCAGCAGCCAAGGGACTCACGGAGCGGATACGCAGTATTTT	CASSQGTHGADTQYF
TRBJ2-1	NA	NA	TRBV7-3	TGTGCCAGCAGCGGTTCCCTGGGGGGCGTGCAGTTCTTC	CASSGSLGGVQFF
TRBJ1-2	few	NA	TRBV6-1	TGTGCCAGCACCAGAGTGAGTGGGGACCTGATAAACTATGGCTACACCTTC	CASTRVSGDLINYGYTF
TRBJ2-3	few	NA	TRBV5-8	TGTGCCAGCAGTCCCTCCCCCTTTTCAGATACGCAGTATTTT	CASSPSPFSDTQYF
TRBJ1-1	NA	NA	TRBV5-1	TGCGCCAGCAGCTTGGACCCTGCTAGTACTGAAGCTTTCTTT	CASSLDPASTEAFF
TRBJ2-1	few	TRBD1	TRBV6-1	TGTGCCAGCAGTCGACAGGGCCCCGGGGATGAGCAGTTCTTC	CASSRQGPGDEQFF
TRBJ2-4	NA	NA	TRBV9	TGTGCCAGCACCGTTCAGACTCATATTTGGTACTTC	CASTVQTHIWYF
TRBJ1-1	few	TRBD1	TRBV4-3	TGCGCCAGCAGCCGATCCGGGACAGCGAACACTGAAGCTTTCTTT	CASSRSGTANTEAFF
TRBJ2-1	many	TRBD2	TRBV15	TGTGCCACCAGCAGAGATGCGCTAGCGGGAGTGGGTGAGCAGTTCTTC	CATSRDALAGVGEQFF
TRBJ2-3	many	TRBD2	TRBV7-3	TGTGCCAGCAGCTCTCCCAGCGGGGGAAACCCTAGCACAGATACGCAGTATTTT	CASSSPSGGNPSTDTQYF
TRBJ2-3	few	NA	TRBV7-2	TGTGCCAGCAGCTTAGTGGACACAGATACGCAGTATTTT	CASSLVDTDTQYF